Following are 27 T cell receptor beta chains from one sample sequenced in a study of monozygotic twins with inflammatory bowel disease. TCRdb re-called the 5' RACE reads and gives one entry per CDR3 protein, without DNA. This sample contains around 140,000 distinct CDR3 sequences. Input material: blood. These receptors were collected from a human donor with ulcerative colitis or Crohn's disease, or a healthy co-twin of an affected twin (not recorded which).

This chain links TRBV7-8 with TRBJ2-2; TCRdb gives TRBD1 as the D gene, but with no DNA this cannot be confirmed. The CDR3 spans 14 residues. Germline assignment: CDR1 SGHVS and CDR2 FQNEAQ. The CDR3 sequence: CASRSGTGPWELFF. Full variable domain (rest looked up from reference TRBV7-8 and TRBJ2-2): GAGVSQSPRYKVAKRGQDVALRCDPISGHVSLFWYQQALGQGPEFLTYFQNEAQLDKSGLPSDRFFAERPEGSVSTLKIQRTQQEDSAVYLCASRSGTGPWELFFGEGSRLTVL.

CDR3 region: CSVAYRDTYEQYF. The chain couples TRBV29-1 to TRBJ2-7; TCRdb calls TRBD1, which cannot be checked without DNA. The germline CDR1 and CDR2 sequences are SQVTM and ANQGSEA. CDR3 size: 13 residues.

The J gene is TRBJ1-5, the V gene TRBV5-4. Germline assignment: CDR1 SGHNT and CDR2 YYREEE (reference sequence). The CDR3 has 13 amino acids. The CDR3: CASSMDQFRPQHF.

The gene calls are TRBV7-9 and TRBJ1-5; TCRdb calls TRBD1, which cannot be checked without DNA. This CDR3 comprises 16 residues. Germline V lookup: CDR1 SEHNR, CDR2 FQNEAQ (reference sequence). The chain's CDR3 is CASSGPGQGVNQPQHF.

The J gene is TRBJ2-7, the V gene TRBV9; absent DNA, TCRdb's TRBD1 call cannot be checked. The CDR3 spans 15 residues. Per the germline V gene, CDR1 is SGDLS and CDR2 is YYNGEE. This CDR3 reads CASSPAWDRANEQYF.

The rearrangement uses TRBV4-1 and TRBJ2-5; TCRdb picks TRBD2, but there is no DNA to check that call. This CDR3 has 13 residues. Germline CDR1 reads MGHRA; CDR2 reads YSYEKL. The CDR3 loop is CASSQGRGETQYF.

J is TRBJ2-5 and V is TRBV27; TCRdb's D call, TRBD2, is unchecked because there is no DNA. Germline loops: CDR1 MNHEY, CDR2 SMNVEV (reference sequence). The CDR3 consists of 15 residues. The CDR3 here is CASSLLYGRQETQYF.

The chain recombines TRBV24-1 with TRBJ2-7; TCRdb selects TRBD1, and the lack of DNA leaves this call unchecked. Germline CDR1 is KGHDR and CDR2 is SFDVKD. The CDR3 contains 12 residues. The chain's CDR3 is CATQGADYEQYF.

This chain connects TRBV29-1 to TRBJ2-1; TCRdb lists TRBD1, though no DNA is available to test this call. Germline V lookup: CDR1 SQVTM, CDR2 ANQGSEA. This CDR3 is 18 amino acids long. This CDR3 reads CSVFLIPGTGNSYNEQFF.

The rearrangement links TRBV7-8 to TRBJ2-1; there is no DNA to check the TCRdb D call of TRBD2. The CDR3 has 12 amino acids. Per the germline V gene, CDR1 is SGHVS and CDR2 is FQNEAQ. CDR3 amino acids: CASSAGLNEQFF.

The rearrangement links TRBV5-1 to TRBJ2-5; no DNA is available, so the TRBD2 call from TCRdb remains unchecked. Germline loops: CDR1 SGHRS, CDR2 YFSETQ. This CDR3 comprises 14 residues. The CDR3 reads CASRTGGPSETQYF.

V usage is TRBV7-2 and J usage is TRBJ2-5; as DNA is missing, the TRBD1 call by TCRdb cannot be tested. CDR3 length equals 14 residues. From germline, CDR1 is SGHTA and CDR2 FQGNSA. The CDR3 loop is CASSRLQGQETQYF.

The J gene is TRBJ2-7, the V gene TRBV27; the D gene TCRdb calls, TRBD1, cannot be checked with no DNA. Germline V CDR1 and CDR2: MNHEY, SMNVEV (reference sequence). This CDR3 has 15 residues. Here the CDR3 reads CASSSRDRPLHEQYF.

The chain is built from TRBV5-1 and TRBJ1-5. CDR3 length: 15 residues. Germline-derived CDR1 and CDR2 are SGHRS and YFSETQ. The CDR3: CASSLGGRADQPQHF. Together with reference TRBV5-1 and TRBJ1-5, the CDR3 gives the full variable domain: KAGVTQTPRYLIKTRGQQVTLSCSPISGHRSVSWYQQTPGQGLQFLFEYFSETQRNKGNFPGRFSGRQFSNSRSEMNVSTLELGDSALYLCASSLGGRADQPQHFGDGTRLSIL.

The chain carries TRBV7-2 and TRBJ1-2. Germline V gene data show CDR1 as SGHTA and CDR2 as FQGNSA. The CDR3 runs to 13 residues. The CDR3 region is CASFPGLGYGYTF.

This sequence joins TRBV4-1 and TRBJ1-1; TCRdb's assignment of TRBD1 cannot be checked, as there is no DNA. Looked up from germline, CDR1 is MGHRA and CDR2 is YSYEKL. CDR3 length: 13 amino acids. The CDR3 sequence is CASSQARDNEAFF.

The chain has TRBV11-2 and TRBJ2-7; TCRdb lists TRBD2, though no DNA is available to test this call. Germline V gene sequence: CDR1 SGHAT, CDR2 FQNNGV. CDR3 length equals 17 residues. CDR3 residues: CASSLVLAGGIPYEQYF.

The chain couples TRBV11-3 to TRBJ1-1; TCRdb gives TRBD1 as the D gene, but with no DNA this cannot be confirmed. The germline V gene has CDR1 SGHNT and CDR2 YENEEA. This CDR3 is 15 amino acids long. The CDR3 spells CASSSRGTSNTEAFF.

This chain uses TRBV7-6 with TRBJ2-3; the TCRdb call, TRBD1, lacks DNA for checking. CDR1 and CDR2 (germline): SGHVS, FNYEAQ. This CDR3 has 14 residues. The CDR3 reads CASSTPRTGDTQYF.

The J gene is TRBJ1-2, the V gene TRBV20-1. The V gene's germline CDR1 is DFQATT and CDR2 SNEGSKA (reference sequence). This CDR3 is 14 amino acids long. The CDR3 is CSASRVAGYYGYTF.

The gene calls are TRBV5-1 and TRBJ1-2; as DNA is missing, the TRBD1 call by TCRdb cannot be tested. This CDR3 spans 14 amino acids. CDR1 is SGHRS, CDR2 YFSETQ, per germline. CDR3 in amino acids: CASSPTGQLYGYTF.

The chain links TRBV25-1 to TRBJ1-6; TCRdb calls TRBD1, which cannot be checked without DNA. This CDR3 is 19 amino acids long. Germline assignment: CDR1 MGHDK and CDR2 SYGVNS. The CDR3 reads CASSDQRGASPPINSPLHF.

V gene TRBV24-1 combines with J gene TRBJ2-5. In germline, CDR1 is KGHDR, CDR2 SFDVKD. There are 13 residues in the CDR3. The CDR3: CATSSSGTAKEYF.

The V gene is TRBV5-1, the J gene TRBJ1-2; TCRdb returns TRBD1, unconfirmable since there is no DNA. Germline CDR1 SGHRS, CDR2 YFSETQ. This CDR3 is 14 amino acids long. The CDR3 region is CASSPGTPNYGYTF.

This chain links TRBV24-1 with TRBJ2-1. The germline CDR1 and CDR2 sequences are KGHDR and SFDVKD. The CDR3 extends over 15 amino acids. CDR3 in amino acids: CATSTYGSSYNEQFF.

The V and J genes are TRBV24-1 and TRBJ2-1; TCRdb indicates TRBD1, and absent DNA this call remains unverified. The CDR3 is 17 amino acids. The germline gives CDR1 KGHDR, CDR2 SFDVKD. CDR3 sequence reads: CATSEQTGTGAYNEQFF.

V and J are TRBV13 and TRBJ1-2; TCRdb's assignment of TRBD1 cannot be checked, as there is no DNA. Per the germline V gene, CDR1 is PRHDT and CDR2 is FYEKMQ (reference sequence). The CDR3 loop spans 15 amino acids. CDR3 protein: CASSLRRQGGGGYTF. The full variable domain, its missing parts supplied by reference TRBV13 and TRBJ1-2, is AAGVIQSPRHLIKEKRETATLKCYPIPRHDTVYWYQQGPGQDPQFLISFYEKMQSDKGSIPDRFSAQQFSDYHSELNMSSLELGDSALYFCASSLRRQGGGGYTFGSGTRLTVV.